One sample yielded the 31 T cell receptor beta chains listed below, sequenced in a study of a mutant IDH1 vaccine in newly diagnosed glioma. Described time point: week 23, last vaccination. Every vaccination contained 300 ug of the mutant IDH1 20-mer peptide and was paired with topical imiquimod. These receptors lack a known antigen. Here immunoSEQ multiplex PCR was the method, and the copy in TCRdb shows in-frame clones only, minus some. The data show approximately 60,000 clones, with roughly 85% seen just once and about 4.1% held by the top ten. The source material was PBMCs, sampled from a glioma patient whose treatment included an IDH1 peptide vaccine. The receptor set was obtained from a man aged 25 to 45 with glioma.

The rearrangement links TRBV11-2 to TRBJ1-2; D remains ambiguous. Germline V gives CDR1 SGHAT, CDR2 FQNNGV. The CDR3 has 16 amino acids. The V end lost 5 bases, the J end lost 7 bases, and 23 bases lay between the germline ends. CDR3 region: CASSPQTLRAAGGYTF. The CDR3 DNA reads as TGTGCCAGCAGCCCGCAGACCCTAAGGGCAGCGGGTGGCTACACCTTC.

This clone was counted a few times. This sequence joins TRBV5-1 and TRBJ2-5, with D possibly TRBD2 on 6 matching bases. The CDR3 is 15 amino acids. Germline CDR1 reads SGHRS; CDR2 reads YFSETQ. V lost 4 bases and J 1 base, leaving 14 bases between the germline ends. CDR3 amino acids: CASSLGTLAQETQYF. CDR3 sequence (DNA): TGCGCCAGCAGCCTAGGGACTCTCGCCCAAGAGACCCAGTACTTC.

The rearrangement joins TRBV19 to TRBJ2-7; D is unclear. Germline CDR1 and CDR2: LNHDA and SQIVND (reference sequence). Trimming left V 0 bases short and J 3 bases short, with 3 bases between. This CDR3 is built from 12 residues. CDR3 coding DNA: TGTGCCAGTAGTATAGACCTCTACGAGCAGTACTTC. Its protein is CASSIDLYEQYF.

V is TRBV27 and J is TRBJ2-2, with D unclear. V was shortened by 1 base and J by 3 bases, with 6 bases between the two germline ends. The CDR3 covers 14 residues. Germline V CDR1 and CDR2: MNHEY, SMNVEV (reference sequence). The CDR3 sequence is CASSLYRDTGELFF. In DNA, the CDR3 is TGTGCCAGCAGTTTATACCGGGACACCGGGGAGCTGTTTTTT.

This clone is a singleton in its sample. CDR3 bases: TGTGCCAGCAGTTTCTTGGCACTAGCCAAAAACATTCAGTACTTC. It specifies CASSFLALAKNIQYF. This chain joins TRBV28 and TRBJ2-4; D is ambiguous. Germline V gene lookup returns CDR1 MDHEN and CDR2 SYDVKM. The CDR3 has 15 amino acids. V lost 3 bases, J lost 0 bases, and 9 bases lay in between.

V is TRBV4-1 and J is TRBJ1-5; unclear D gene. Trimming left V 0 bases short and J 6 bases short, with 18 bases between. CDR1 and CDR2 (germline): MGHRA, YSYEKL. The CDR3 covers 17 residues. The DNA for the CDR3 is TGCGCCAGCAGCCAAGATCGGGCCCCCGGTTGGGGTCAGCCCCAGCATTTT. This translates into CASSQDRAPGWGQPQHF.

The chain employs TRBV5-1 and TRBJ2-7, with 7 positions matching TRBD1. Germline CDR1 is SGHRS and CDR2 is YFSETQ. The CDR3 is 14 amino acids. V lost 1 base and J lost 5; bases outside the gene matches: 6. The CDR3 region is CASSLSAGGDEQYF. The CDR3 DNA follows: TGCGCCAGCAGCTTGTCGGCAGGGGGTGACGAGCAGTACTTC. Full variable domain (missing parts from reference TRBV5-1 and TRBJ2-7): KAGVTQTPRYLIKTRGQQVTLSCSPISGHRSVSWYQQTPGQGLQFLFEYFSETQRNKGNFPGRFSGRQFSNSRSEMNVSTLELGDSALYLCASSLSAGGDEQYFGPGTRLTVT.

This clone came up once. The chain couples TRBV5-4 to TRBJ2-5; D not resolved. Trimming took 5 bases from V and 3 from J, leaving 14 bases between them. The germline V gene has CDR1 SGHNT and CDR2 YYREEE (reference sequence). CDR3 size: 14 residues. The CDR3 region has the DNA TGTGCCAGCAGTCAACAGTGGGGAAAAGAGACCCAGTACTTC. Protein product: CASSQQWGKETQYF.

The chain links TRBV19 to TRBJ1-5; tentatively, D is TRBD1 (5 bases). CDR1 and CDR2 from the germline V gene are LNHDA and SQIVND (reference sequence). The V gene lost 5 bases and the J gene lost 2 bases, with 19 bases spanning the gap. The CDR3 consists of 17 residues. As DNA, the CDR3 is TGTGCCAGTAGTTTGTTCGCAGGGTCTATTGGCAATCAGCCCCAGCATTTT. This codes for CASSLFAGSIGNQPQHF.

This clone was seen once. This rearrangement joins TRBV11-2 to TRBJ2-3; TRBD1 aligns across 10 bases. CDR1 is SGHAT, CDR2 FQNNGV, per germline. The CDR3 has 15 residues. With V trimmed by 5 bases and J by 4 bases, 6 bases remained unmatched. For the CDR3, the DNA is TGTGCCAGCAGCCCTAGACAGGGGGCATCAGATACGCAGTATTTT. It is translated as CASSPRQGASDTQYF.

The V call is TRBV7-8, the J call TRBJ1-1, with D uncertain. Deletions cut 1 base from V and 2 bases from J, with 8 bases between. CDR3 length equals 14 residues. Germline loops: CDR1 SGHVS, CDR2 FQNEAQ. CDR3 loop: CASSLGPFNTEAFF. As DNA, the CDR3 is TGTGCCAGCAGCTTAGGGCCGTTCAACACTGAAGCTTTCTTT.

The chain combines TRBV7-9 with TRBJ2-3; 11 nucleotides match TRBD2. J lost 8 bases, V lost 7 bases, and 14 bases had no gene match. The CDR3 has 16 amino acids. Germline V gene sequence: CDR1 SEHNR, CDR2 FQNEAQ (reference sequence). CDR3 sequence reads: CASNFIAGGPSATQYF. The CDR3 DNA follows: TGTGCCAGCAACTTTATAGCGGGGGGGCCGTCGGCTACGCAGTATTTT.

The chain uses TRBV7-2 and TRBJ1-4, with D maybe TRBD1 (5 bases). The germline V gene has CDR1 SGHTA and CDR2 FQGNSA. The length of the CDR3 is 16 residues. V lost 4 bases and J lost 4, with 16 bases in between. The CDR3 DNA sequence: TGTGCCAGCAGCTATGGGGACCGAGGACATAATGAAAAACTGTTTTTT. This sequence encodes CASSYGDRGHNEKLFF.

In this sample, this clone turned up a few times. The chain uses TRBV2 and TRBJ1-1; D perhaps matches TRBD1 (6 bases). The germline V gene encodes CDR1 SNHLY and CDR2 FYNNEI. Deletions cut 8 bases from V and 5 bases from J, with 12 bases between. The CDR3 has 12 residues. The DNA of the CDR3 is TGTGCCAGCGAAACAGGGAGGACTGAAGCTTTCTTT. Its translation: CASETGRTEAFF.

The V and J genes are TRBV7-8 and TRBJ1-3; D is unclear. The germline V gene has CDR1 SGHVS and CDR2 FQNEAQ. V lost 4 bases to trimming and J lost 2 bases, with 15 bases between them. The CDR3 runs 16 residues. CDR3: CASSSIITGPGNTIYF. The CDR3 nucleotides are TGTGCCAGCAGCTCCATAATTACGGGCCCTGGAAACACCATATATTTT.

V usage is TRBV10-1 and J usage is TRBJ2-7, with 9 nucleotides matching TRBD2. The CDR3 has 14 residues. Germline CDR1 and CDR2: WNHNN and SYGVQD (reference sequence). V lost 10 bases to trimming and J lost 2 bases; unmatched junction nucleotides: 9. CDR3 residues: CATQISGGPYEQYF. The DNA for the CDR3 is TGCGCCACCCAGATTAGCGGGGGACCCTACGAGCAGTACTTC.

The chain has TRBV19 and TRBJ1-6; D gene uncertain. This CDR3 contains 13 residues. V lost 1 base and J lost 10, with 8 bases in between. Germline V gene data show CDR1 as LNHDA and CDR2 as SQIVND (reference sequence). This CDR3 reads CASSIVTVSPLHF. As DNA, the CDR3 is TGTGCCAGTAGTATAGTCACCGTCTCACCCCTCCACTTT.

Here the CDR3 reads CASSYFQGNTEAFF. The CDR3 nucleotides read TGTGCCAGCAGTTATTTTCAGGGGAACACTGAAGCTTTCTTT. The V and J genes are TRBV27 and TRBJ1-1; the D gene is possibly TRBD1 (5 bases). The V gene's germline CDR1 is MNHEY and CDR2 SMNVEV (reference sequence). This CDR3 has 14 residues. The V gene lost 4 bases and the J gene lost 1 base, with 10 bases spanning the gap.

The V call is TRBV7-2, the J call TRBJ2-1; D gene uncertain. This CDR3 is built from 13 residues. Germline CDR1 is SGHTA and CDR2 is FQGNSA. V was cut by 5 bases and J by 4 bases, with 9 bases left in between. This CDR3 reads CASSLRAYNEQFF. The DNA of the CDR3 is TGTGCCAGCAGCCTTCGGGCTTACAATGAGCAGTTCTTC.

In this sample, this clone turned up a few times. The V and J genes are TRBV9 and TRBJ1-3; TRBD1 is a possible D gene (5 bases). The V gene's germline CDR1 is SGDLS and CDR2 YYNGEE. The CDR3 has 15 residues. V lost 3 bases and J 2 bases, leaving 12 bases between the germline ends. DNA for the CDR3: TGTGCCAGCAGCGGCGACAGCTACACTGGAAACACCATATATTTT. Protein product: CASSGDSYTGNTIYF.

The V and J genes are TRBV7-8 and TRBJ1-5, with D hard to call. CDR3 length: 13 amino acids. The germline V and J ends were trimmed by 4 bases and 4 bases, with 8 bases remaining between them. Germline V gene data show CDR1 as SGHVS and CDR2 as FQNEAQ. CDR3 DNA sequence: TGTGCCAGCAGCTATCTGGGAAATCAGCCCCAGCATTTT. Its translation is CASSYLGNQPQHF.

The chain is built from TRBV2 and TRBJ1-3; D is unresolved. This CDR3 region has 14 residues. V shed 6 bases and J shed 3 bases, with 12 bases lying between them. Germline loops: CDR1 SNHLY, CDR2 FYNNEI. The CDR3 bases are TGTGCCAGCAGCTTCGTAATAAATGGAAACACCATATATTTT. It is translated as CASSFVINGNTIYF.

Remarks on this clone: The sample holds other DNA sequences that translate to the same CDR3. J is TRBJ1-1 and V is TRBV13; tentative D call: TRBD1 (5 bases). The V gene's germline CDR1 is PRHDT and CDR2 FYEKMQ (reference sequence). The length of the CDR3 is 12 residues. Deletions cut 4 bases from V and 8 bases from J, with 11 bases between. In DNA, the CDR3 is TGTGCCAGCAGCTCGACAGCGAGCGAAGCTTTCTTT. As protein: CASSSTASEAFF.

This clone was detected only a few times. The gene calls are TRBV4-2 and TRBJ2-2; D might be TRBD1 (6 bases). Per germline, CDR1 LGHNA and CDR2 YNFKEQ. The CDR3 runs 17 residues. The germline V and J ends were trimmed by 6 bases and 0 bases, with 17 bases remaining between them. The CDR3 loop reads CASRMGHGISNTGELFF. The CDR3 DNA is TGTGCCAGCAGGATGGGACACGGGATTTCGAACACCGGGGAGCTGTTTTTT.

The genes are TRBV6-5 and TRBJ2-5; D is uncertain. V was clipped by 1 base and J by 4 bases, with 7 bases between them. Germline V gene sequence: CDR1 MNHEY, CDR2 SVGAGI. CDR3 size: 13 residues. In nucleotides, the CDR3 is TGTGCCAGCAGTTACTTGGCGGCAGAGACCCAGTACTTC. The encoded protein is CASSYLAAETQYF.

This clone rates as medium-sized. The V gene is TRBV19, the J gene TRBJ1-1; no clear D. The CDR3 runs to 13 residues. The V gene's germline CDR1 is LNHDA and CDR2 SQIVND (reference sequence). The V end lost 3 bases, the J end lost 11 bases, and 16 bases lay between the germline ends. CDR3 in amino acids: CASSIGEGRDAFF. CDR3 in DNA: TGTGCCAGTAGTATTGGGGAGGGAAGGGATGCTTTCTTT.

This clone was seen just once. The J gene is TRBJ1-6, the V gene TRBV28; TRBD1 might be the D (6 bases). This CDR3 contains 15 residues. In germline, CDR1 is MDHEN, CDR2 SYDVKM. V gave up 6 bases and J gave up 7 bases, with 16 bases separating them. The CDR3 DNA is TGTGCCAGCAGCCGTGGGGGCGGGGGAAATTCACCCCTCCACTTT. This gives the protein CASSRGGGGNSPLHF.

This chain joins TRBV13 and TRBJ2-1; perhaps TRBD2 as D (7 bases). Germline V gives CDR1 PRHDT, CDR2 FYEKMQ (reference sequence). Trimming shortened V by 4 bases and J by 8 bases, and 12 bases separated the two germline ends. The CDR3 covers 13 residues. In DNA form, the CDR3 reads TGTGCCAGCAGCTCGGGGGGCGGGGATGAGCAGTTCTTC. Protein product: CASSSGGGDEQFF.

This chain uses TRBV7-8 with TRBJ2-2; tentatively, D is TRBD1 (6 bases). Deletions cut 5 bases from V and 1 base from J, with 8 bases between. Germline loops: CDR1 SGHVS, CDR2 FQNEAQ. The CDR3 is 14 residues long. The CDR3 here is CASSLRGNTGELFF. DNA for the CDR3: TGTGCCAGCAGCCTCAGGGGGAACACCGGGGAGCTGTTTTTT.

The chain combines TRBV5-4 with TRBJ2-1, with 7 nucleotides matching TRBD2. The germline V gene has CDR1 SGHNT and CDR2 YYREEE (reference sequence). The CDR3 is made up of 13 amino acids. V shed 9 bases, J shed 2 bases, and the junction held 5 bases outside the gene matches. Here the CDR3 reads CATKRGTYNEQFF. For the CDR3, the DNA is TGTGCCACGAAGCGGGGAACCTACAATGAGCAGTTCTTC.

The rearrangement uses TRBV7-9 and TRBJ2-7; 10 positions match TRBD1. The V segment lost 4 bases and the J segment 4 bases; nucleotides outside the gene matches: 10. Germline V gives CDR1 SEHNR, CDR2 FQNEAQ (reference sequence). This CDR3 spans 16 amino acids. In DNA form, the CDR3 reads TGTGCCAGCAGCTCAGCTTCGACAGGGGGCATGTACGAGCAGTACTTC. Amino acids: CASSSASTGGMYEQYF. Based on the CDR3 plus reference TRBV7-9 and TRBJ2-7, the full variable domain is DTGVSQNPRHKITKRGQNVTFRCDPISEHNRLYWYRQTLGQGPEFLTYFQNEAQLEKSRLLSDRFSAERPKGSFSTLEIQRTEQGDSAMYLCASSSASTGGMYEQYFGPGTRLTVT.